These 3 T cell receptor beta chains were all obtained from the same sample, sequenced in a study of blood T cell repertoires in COVID-19 (TCRdb year 2020). Library creation used the immunoSEQ multiplex PCR assay. In its TCRdb copy, this immuneACCESS table keeps in-frame sequences only and misses some clones. Where compared with another copy, unresolved V genes explain less than half of these, and the others have no known cause. The sample profile shows 55,000 to 75,000 clones; approximately 83% of them were found once. The ten largest clones add up to about 9.2% of the sample. Material for sequencing was peripheral blood. Receptors originate from a man older than 75 with COVID-19, enrolled during active disease.

The chain has TRBV7-7 and TRBJ2-2, with D maybe TRBD2 (6 bases). Trimming stripped 5 bases from V and 0 bases from J, with 16 bases between. This CDR3 comprises 17 residues. Germline assignment: CDR1 SSHAT and CDR2 FNYEAQ (reference sequence). The CDR3 bases are TGTGCCAGCAGCATTACCTCGGCGGGAACGAACACCGGGGAGCTGTTTTTT. Translating gives CASSITSAGTNTGELFF.

The chain combines TRBV7-2 with TRBJ2-2, with a weak D call TRBD2 (5 bases). The CDR3 runs to 14 residues. Germline CDR1 is SGHTA and CDR2 is FQGNSA. V was trimmed by 5 bases and J by 0 bases, leaving 7 bases between them. CDR3 protein: CASSHGTNTGELFF. The CDR3 DNA follows: TGTGCCAGCAGCCACGGGACGAACACCGGGGAGCTGTTTTTT.

This rearrangement joins TRBV27 to TRBJ1-2; D unresolved. The CDR3 consists of 20 residues. CDR1 and CDR2 from the germline V gene are MNHEY and SMNVEV (reference sequence). Trimming cost V 1 base and J 8 bases, with 32 bases left between them. The CDR3, as DNA: TGTGCCAGCAGTTTATTTTCACTCCCTCGGCCTCGGGTTCCTACGAGGGGCTACACCTTC. Protein sequence: CASSLFSLPRPRVPTRGYTF.